This entry lists 32 T cell receptor beta chains sequenced from one sample in a study of Graves' ophthalmopathy and Graves' hyperthyroidism. Amplification targeted the TCR beta CDR3 regions, with RNA transcripts as the source material. Second-round multiplex PCR followed a first-round RT-PCR using HTBI primers. From the multiplex PCR reads, TCRdb called clonotypes with MiXCR, one entry per CDR3 protein. The data show 450,000 or so distinct CDR3 sequences, with approximately 15% seen just once and 8% to 10% held by the top ten. The sequenced sample consisted of blood. The receptor set was obtained from a woman in her thirties with Graves' ophthalmopathy.

At least ten counts were recorded for this clonotype. The J gene is TRBJ2-5, the V gene TRBV25-1, with no clear D. V gave up 4 bases and J gave up 1 base, with 10 bases separating them. CDR3 length equals 14 residues. Germline CDR1 is MGHDK and CDR2 is SYGVNS. The CDR3 bases are TGTGCCAGCAGTGCGGCGGATATCCAAGAGACCCAGTACTTC. This translates into CASSAADIQETQYF. Based on the CDR3 plus reference TRBV25-1 and TRBJ2-5, the full variable domain is EADIYQTPRYLVIGTGKKITLECSQTMGHDKMYWYQQDPGMELHLIHYSYGVNSTEKGDLSSESTVSRIRTEHFPLTLESARPSHTSQYLCASSAADIQETQYFGPGTRLLVL.

This clonotype was seen at least ten times. This chain connects TRBV28 to TRBJ1-1; 7 bases line up with TRBD1. The CDR3 is 15 amino acids. CDR1 and CDR2 (germline): MDHEN, SYDVKM. Losses at the gene ends were 4 bases for V and 0 bases for J; bases not matched to a gene: 5. CDR3 nucleotides: TGTGCCAGCAGTTCTATGACAGGGATGAACACTGAAGCTTTCTTT. Protein product: CASSSMTGMNTEAFF.

The V and J genes are TRBV4-2 and TRBJ2-4; the D is unclear. Looked up from germline, CDR1 is LGHNA and CDR2 is YNFKEQ. The CDR3 covers 15 residues. The ends were cut back, 2 bases at V and 0 bases at J, with 8 bases in the middle. The DNA of the CDR3 is TGTGCCAGCAGCCAAACTCTTCTAGCCAAAAACATTCAGTACTTC. Translated, it gives CASSQTLLAKNIQYF.

This clonotype was found many times. V and J are TRBV9 and TRBJ2-7, with D perhaps TRBD2 (6 bases). The CDR3 covers 13 residues. Germline CDR1 SGDLS, CDR2 YYNGEE. V was clipped by 3 bases and J by 2 bases, with 9 bases between them. The CDR3 DNA follows: TGTGCCAGCAGCGCGGGGGACGCCTACGAGCAGTACTTC. It codes for CASSAGDAYEQYF.

This clonotype was counted ten times or more. The chain links TRBV5-1 to TRBJ2-2; D is unresolved. Germline CDR1 reads SGHRS; CDR2 reads YFSETQ. V was pared by 7 bases and J by 2 bases, with 12 bases between. The CDR3 is made up of 14 amino acids. The CDR3 is CASHGSGNTGELFF. CDR3 in DNA: TGCGCCAGCCATGGCTCAGGAAACACCGGGGAGCTGTTTTTT.

This clonotype occurred a few times. V usage is TRBV11-1 and J usage is TRBJ2-3; D possibly corresponds to TRBD2 (6 bases). The germline V gene has CDR1 SGHAT and CDR2 FQDESV (reference sequence). The V end lost 1 base, the J end lost 5 bases, and 13 bases lay between the germline ends. This CDR3 is 15 amino acids long. The DNA of the CDR3 is TGTGCCAGCAGCTTAGAACGAGACGGGAGAGATACGCAGTATTTT. This sequence encodes CASSLERDGRDTQYF.

This clonotype was picked up many times. J is TRBJ2-7 and V is TRBV9, with 7 nucleotides matching TRBD1. The V gene end was trimmed by 4 bases and the J gene end by 0 bases; junction bases not matched to a gene: 4. The germline V gene has CDR1 SGDLS and CDR2 YYNGEE. The CDR3 has 14 residues. The CDR3 nucleotides are TGTGCCAGCAGCCGATGGGACAGCTCCTACGAGCAGTACTTC. It is translated as CASSRWDSSYEQYF. Combining the CDR3 with reference TRBV9 and TRBJ2-7 gives the whole variable domain DSGVTQTPKHLITATGQRVTLRCSPRSGDLSVYWYQQSLDQGLQFLIQYYNGEERAKGNILERFSAQQFPDLHSELNLSSLELGDSALYFCASSRWDSSYEQYFGPGTRLTVT.

This clonotype was picked up a small number of times. V usage is TRBV12-3 or TRBV12-4 and J usage is TRBJ2-4; 8 bases map to TRBD2. This CDR3 has 15 amino acids. Losses at the gene ends were 3 bases for V and 6 bases for J; bases not matched to a gene: 7. CDR3: CASSFSPAGGNIQYF. The DNA of the CDR3 is TGTGCCAGCAGTTTTTCCCCTGCGGGGGGAAACATTCAGTACTTC.

The rearrangement links TRBV10-1 to TRBJ2-5; tentatively, D is TRBD2 (7 bases). The CDR3 runs 15 residues. Per germline, CDR1 WNHNN and CDR2 SYGVQD (reference sequence). The V gene lost 0 bases and the J gene lost 5 bases, with 13 bases spanning the gap. CDR3 bases: TGCGCCAGCAGTGAGTCGGCGGGGGCGCGGGAGACCCAGTACTTC. It translates to CASSESAGARETQYF.

This clonotype was picked up many times. This chain links TRBV6-1 with TRBJ2-5, with a weak D call TRBD2 (5 bases). The CDR3 sequence is 15 residues long. Trimming pared 2 bases from V and 0 bases from J, leaving 10 bases between. The germline V gene has CDR1 MNHNS and CDR2 SASEGT. CDR3 DNA sequence: TGTGCCAGCAGTGAATCTCGAGGGTACCAAGAGACCCAGTACTTC. This gives the protein CASSESRGYQETQYF.

This clonotype showed up many times. The chain recombines TRBV29-1 with TRBJ1-2; 7 bases line up with TRBD1. This CDR3 region has 13 residues. Germline-derived CDR1 and CDR2 are SQVTM and ANQGSEA. Unmatched junction bases numbered 6, after V lost 4 bases and J lost 4 bases. CDR3 in amino acids: CSVVEGAVYGYTF. The CDR3 bases are TGCAGCGTTGTCGAGGGGGCGGTCTATGGCTACACCTTC. The whole variable domain, filled in from reference TRBV29-1 and TRBJ1-2, reads SAVISQKPSRDICQRGTSLTIQCQVDSQVTMMFWYRQQPGQSLTLIATANQGSEATYESGFVIDKFPISRPNLTFSTLTVSNMSPEDSSIYLCSVVEGAVYGYTFGSGTRLTVV.

This clonotype was picked up many times. V is TRBV12-3 or TRBV12-4 and J is TRBJ1-5, with D hard to call. V dropped 3 bases and J dropped 4 bases, with 10 bases sitting between them. CDR3 length equals 14 residues. CDR3 coding DNA: TGTGCCAGCAGTTTTGATGCGGGGAATCAGCCCCAGCATTTT. Translation gives CASSFDAGNQPQHF.

This clonotype was seen many times. The V and J genes are TRBV4-2 and TRBJ2-5; no reliable D call. In germline, CDR1 is LGHNA, CDR2 YNFKEQ. The CDR3 covers 14 residues. Trimming cost V 0 bases and J 2 bases, with 7 bases left between them. CDR3 sequence reads: CASSQDPLQETQYF. The DNA for the CDR3 is TGTGCCAGCAGCCAAGATCCACTGCAAGAGACCCAGTACTTC.

There are many counts of this clonotype. CDR3 in amino acids: CAAWTRTNTEAFF. The CDR3 nucleotides are TGTGCCGCGTGGACGCGGACGAACACTGAAGCTTTCTTT. The chain links TRBV7-9 to TRBJ1-1; D is unresolved. Germline assignment: CDR1 SEHNR and CDR2 FQNEAQ (reference sequence). This CDR3 region has 13 residues. Trimming pared 11 bases from V and 1 base from J, leaving 14 bases between.

The CDR3 region has the DNA TGTGCCAGCAGCTTGACGCCCCTTGCCTACGAGCAGTACTTC. This gives the protein CASSLTPLAYEQYF. This chain uses TRBV7-6 with TRBJ2-7; the D is unclear. This CDR3 has 14 residues. CDR1 is SGHVS, CDR2 FNYEAQ, per germline. V was clipped by 3 bases and J by 2 bases, with 11 bases between them.

This sequence joins TRBV6-1 and TRBJ1-1; D might be TRBD1 (5 bases). Trimming left V 5 bases short and J 5 bases short, with 15 bases between. This CDR3 is built from 14 residues. CDR1 and CDR2 (germline): MNHNS, SASEGT. The CDR3 region is CASSRDRSRTEAFF. CDR3 bases: TGTGCCAGCAGTCGGGACCGTAGTCGGACTGAAGCTTTCTTT.

At least ten counts were recorded for this clonotype. This chain connects TRBV6-1 to TRBJ1-2, with unresolved D. The CDR3 extends over 19 amino acids. Trimming cost V 2 bases and J 5 bases, with 27 bases left between them. The V gene's germline CDR1 is MNHNS and CDR2 SASEGT. For the CDR3, the DNA is TGTGCCAGCAGTGAACGGCTAGCGCGGACGGGTCCCATACAGTATGGCTACACCTTC. Encoded protein: CASSERLARTGPIQYGYTF.

This chain connects TRBV19 to TRBJ1-5, with 9 positions matching TRBD1. Germline CDR1 and CDR2: LNHDA and SQIVND (reference sequence). V lost 5 bases and J lost 7; bases outside the gene matches: 12. The CDR3 is made up of 16 amino acids. CDR3 amino acids: CASSLSGTGYRQPQHF. CDR3 DNA sequence: TGTGCCAGTAGTCTATCTGGGACAGGGTATCGACAGCCCCAGCATTTT.

This clonotype was seen repeatedly, ten times or more. The rearrangement uses TRBV20-1 and TRBJ1-5; D perhaps matches TRBD1 (6 bases). This CDR3 is 15 amino acids long. Germline V CDR1 and CDR2: DFQATT, SNEGSKA (reference sequence). V shed 7 bases and J shed 1 base, with 17 bases lying between them. The CDR3 DNA follows: TGCAGTGTCGGAGCCGGGGGCCGGAGCAATCAGCCCCAGCATTTT. Its translation is CSVGAGGRSNQPQHF.

This clonotype was picked up many times. The CDR3 reads CASSLRGPGEQYF. CDR3 in DNA: TGTGCCAGCAGTTTGAGGGGTCCCGGCGAGCAGTACTTC. V gene TRBV12-3 or TRBV12-4 combines with J gene TRBJ2-7, with D tentatively TRBD1 or TRBD2 (5 bases each). V was pared by 3 bases and J by 6 bases, with 12 bases between. The CDR3 contains 13 residues.

Worth noting for this clonotype: It may be a read error: a sequence one base away is much more abundant. The DNA for the CDR3 is TGTGCCAGCGCCAGGGCGGGACAGGGGAACGAGCAGTACTTC. It translates to CASARAGQGNEQYF. The rearrangement joins TRBV12-3 or TRBV12-4 to TRBJ2-7; 10 bases map to TRBD1. V was clipped by 8 bases and J by 5 bases; unmatched bases: 9. The CDR3 loop spans 14 amino acids.

This clonotype was detected many times. This chain uses TRBV19 with TRBJ1-1; 8 bases fit TRBD1. Unmatched junction bases numbered 7, after V lost 6 bases and J lost 7 bases. The CDR3 contains 13 residues. Germline V gene data show CDR1 as LNHDA and CDR2 as SQIVND (reference sequence). This chain's CDR3 is CASSHPGGDEAFF. The CDR3 coding sequence is TGTGCCAGTAGCCATCCAGGGGGCGATGAAGCTTTCTTT.

This clonotype was recorded many times. The chain joins TRBV6-1 to TRBJ2-7; no definite D call. Germline CDR1 reads MNHNS; CDR2 reads SASEGT. The CDR3 loop spans 12 amino acids. Trimming stripped 4 bases from V and 3 bases from J, with 7 bases between. The CDR3 loop is CASSVVSYEQYF. DNA of the CDR3: TGTGCCAGCAGTGTTGTCAGCTACGAGCAGTACTTC.

This clonotype was seen ten or more times. This chain connects TRBV14 to TRBJ2-7; D unresolved. Trimming pared 0 bases from V and 2 bases from J, leaving 8 bases between. CDR3 length: 14 amino acids. Germline loops: CDR1 SGHDN, CDR2 FVKESK. The CDR3 protein is CASSQDRAPYEQYF. The CDR3 DNA is TGTGCCAGCAGCCAAGATAGGGCGCCCTACGAGCAGTACTTC.

Many counts were recorded for this clonotype. This chain uses TRBV6-2 or TRBV6-3 with TRBJ1-1; D unclear. CDR3 length: 14 residues. V gave up 4 bases and J gave up 3 bases, with 12 bases separating them. Germline V CDR1 and CDR2: MNHEY, SVGEGT. CDR3 bases: TGTGCCAGCAGTTCCCTCGGGCGACACACTGAAGCTTTCTTT. It specifies CASSSLGRHTEAFF.

The rearrangement uses TRBV28 and TRBJ2-5; 8 nucleotides match TRBD2. The CDR3 has 15 residues. The junction had 8 bases not matched to a gene; V was cut back by 1 base and J by 7 bases. Germline loops: CDR1 MDHEN, CDR2 SYDVKM. CDR3 sequence (DNA): TGTGCCAGCAGTTTATCCTCCGGGAGGGCCGGGACCCAGTACTTC. It encodes CASSLSSGRAGTQYF.

There are many counts of this clonotype. The chain uses TRBV6-5 and TRBJ2-7, with D maybe TRBD1 (5 bases). The CDR3 contains 15 residues. Germline CDR1 reads MNHEY; CDR2 reads SVGAGI. With 0 bases removed from V and 2 bases from J, the gap between germline ends came to 11 bases. The DNA for the CDR3 is TGTGCCAGCAGTTACTCCGGCAGGGCCGCCTACGAGCAGTACTTC. It yields the protein CASSYSGRAAYEQYF.

In its sample, this clonotype was seen many times. The chain carries TRBV28 and TRBJ1-5, with D tentatively TRBD1 (5 bases). The CDR3 covers 16 residues. The germline V gene has CDR1 MDHEN and CDR2 SYDVKM. V lost 4 bases, J lost 2 bases, and 15 bases lay in between. CDR3 sequence: CASSSRDLGGNQPQHF. CDR3 sequence (DNA): TGTGCCAGCAGTTCGAGGGATCTGGGGGGCAATCAGCCCCAGCATTTT.

This clonotype showed up many times. The rearrangement joins TRBV2 to TRBJ2-7; D gene ambiguous. CDR3 length: 17 amino acids. Germline V gives CDR1 SNHLY, CDR2 FYNNEI. Trimming shortened V by 7 bases and J by 1 base, and 23 bases separated the two germline ends. CDR3 in amino acids: CASKYTIDLVSSYEQYF. Written as DNA, the CDR3 is TGTGCCAGCAAGTATACGATAGACCTCGTCTCGTCCTACGAGCAGTACTTC.

This clonotype was observed at least ten times. The V gene is TRBV20-1, the J gene TRBJ2-2; D remains ambiguous. The CDR3 loop spans 12 amino acids. The germline V and J ends were trimmed by 4 bases and 5 bases, with 8 bases remaining between them. Germline V gene sequence: CDR1 DFQATT, CDR2 SNEGSKA (reference sequence). The CDR3 nucleotides read TGCAGTGCTACCCCCGTGACCGGGGAGCTGTTTTTT. Residues: CSATPVTGELFF.

This clonotype showed up many times. The chain couples TRBV2 to TRBJ2-2, with TRBD1 as a possible D gene (5 bases). Trimming cost V 2 bases and J 6 bases, with 10 bases left between them. CDR1 and CDR2 from the germline V gene are SNHLY and FYNNEI. The CDR3 covers 14 residues. In nucleotides, the CDR3 is TGTGCCAGCAGTGAACAGGGTAATGCCGGGGAGCTGTTTTTT. Translation gives CASSEQGNAGELFF.

J is TRBJ2-5 and V is TRBV29-1; 7 nucleotides agree with TRBD1. Germline CDR1 is SQVTM and CDR2 is ANQGSEA. The J segment lost 5 bases and the V segment lost 7 bases, leaving 7 bases of the junction unmatched. The CDR3 contains 12 residues. CDR3 sequence: CSATTGWETQYF. DNA of the CDR3: TGCAGCGCTACGACAGGGTGGGAGACCCAGTACTTC.